The rows below give T cell receptor beta chains drawn from one sample of a study of OX40 agonist ivuxolimab in advanced cancers. Produced via immunoSEQ multiplex PCR; TCRdb's table is partial and in-frame only. The sample lists 20,000 to 30,000 clones, over 80% occurring once. The starting material was CD4+ or CD8+ T cells sorted from blood, obtained in a trial of the OX40 agonist ivuxolimab. The receptors shown here come from an adult with an advanced solid tumor such as melanoma, head and neck, liver or kidney cancer. The CDR3 runs from the conserved cysteine through the conserved F or W. A D gene is named only where the DNA matches it firmly. Clone size appears in some rows only: once, few, many, or a class for an expanded clone.

d_call	clone_size	v_call	j_call	cdr3_aa	cdr3_nt
TRBD2	-	TRBV9	TRBJ2-2	CASSGRLASGELFF	TGTGCCAGCAGCGGCAGACTAGCTAGCGGGGAGCTGTTTTTT
-	-	TRBV28	TRBJ1-2	CASSLFDSGGRYTF	TGTGCCAGCAGTTTATTTGACTCCGGGGGTCGCTACACCTTC
-	few	TRBV10-3	TRBJ1-5	CAISGSPLSSNQPQHF	TGTGCCATCAGTGGCAGCCCCCTATCTAGCAATCAGCCCCAGCATTTT
-	-	TRBV19	TRBJ1-1	CASSIGAVEAFF	TGTGCCAGTAGTATTGGGGCAGTAGAAGCTTTCTTT
-	-	TRBV21-1	TRBJ2-5	CASSKIERQETQYF	TGTGCCAGCAGCAAAATTGAGAGGCAAGAGACCCAGTACTTC
-	-	TRBV9	TRBJ2-4	CASSPKEQGTKNIQYF	TGTGCCAGCAGTCCCAAAGAACAGGGGACTAAAAACATTCAGTACTTC
-	-	TRBV6-5	TRBJ2-7	CASSWGVGVYEQYF	TGTGCCAGCAGTTGGGGGGTGGGGGTCTACGAGCAGTACTTC
TRBD1	-	TRBV5-1	TRBJ2-7	CASSGDRHYEQYF	TGCGCCAGCAGCGGGGACAGGCACTACGAGCAGTACTTC
-	few	TRBV7-2	TRBJ2-2	CASSLEGETRIKDTGELFF	TGTGCCAGCAGCTTAGAGGGGGAGACTAGGATTAAAGACACCGGGGAGCTGTTTTTT
-	-	TRBV4-3	TRBJ2-1	CASSLSTRADNEQFF	TGCGCCAGCAGCCTGAGTACGAGGGCTGACAATGAGCAGTTCTTC
-	-	TRBV11-2	TRBJ2-7	CASSRIDRPSYEQYF	TGTGCCAGCAGCAGAATTGACAGACCCTCCTACGAGCAGTACTTC
TRBD1	few	TRBV4-3	TRBJ1-2	CASSLSGEGAWGYTF	TGCGCCAGCAGCCTCTCGGGGGAGGGGGCGTGGGGCTACACCTTC
TRBD1	-	TRBV11-2	TRBJ1-5	CASSSNRDRGSREQPQHF	TGTGCCAGCAGCTCAAACCGGGACAGGGGTTCGAGAGAACAGCCCCAGCATTTT
-	-	TRBV7-8	TRBJ1-3	CASSLTRAGNTIYF	TGTGCCAGCAGCTTAACAAGGGCTGGAAACACCATATATTTT
TRBD1	-	TRBV12-5	TRBJ1-5	CASGPRTGVERGQPQHF	TGTGCTAGTGGTCCCAGGACAGGGGTTGAGAGAGGTCAGCCCCAGCATTTT
-	-	TRBV9	TRBJ2-7	CASSAGLSYEQYF	TGTGCCAGCAGCGCGGGTCTGTCCTACGAGCAGTACTTC
-	few	TRBV6-5	TRBJ1-2	CASSYPDTGPTYGYTF	TGTGCCAGCAGTTACCCCGACACAGGACCTACCTATGGCTACACCTTC
-	-	TRBV14	TRBJ1-1	CASSRRNTGMNTEAFF	TGTGCCAGCAGCCGGCGAAACACGGGAATGAACACTGAAGCTTTCTTT
-	few	TRBV9	TRBJ1-1	CASSVGRAGEAFF	TGTGCCAGCAGCGTAGGCCGGGCGGGGGAAGCTTTCTTT
TRBD1	once	TRBV4-3	TRBJ1-6	CASSQGTGGGGSPLHF	TGCGCCAGCAGCCAAGGGACAGGGGGTGGTGGTTCACCCCTCCACTTT
-	-	TRBV19	TRBJ1-1	CASSPRTSHTEAFF	TGTGCCAGTAGTCCCCGGACCTCGCACACTGAAGCTTTCTTT
-	-	TRBV5-1	TRBJ2-1	CASSSRTVSYNEQFF	TGCGCCAGCAGCTCGCGGACAGTCTCCTACAATGAGCAGTTCTTC
-	-	TRBV5-1	TRBJ2-7	CASSPFTISSYEQYF	TGCGCCAGCAGCCCTTTCACAATCTCCTCCTACGAGCAGTACTTC
TRBD1	few	TRBV7-9	TRBJ1-4	CASTSLGEDRAYTAEKLFF	TGTGCCAGCACCTCACTGGGGGAGGACAGGGCGTATACCGCTGAAAAACTGTTTTTT